A selection of T cell receptor beta chains follows, all from one sample in a study of circulating CD8 cells and anti-PD-1 response in melanoma. TCRdb used MiXCR to reprocess the reads, holding one entry per CDR3 protein. Counted here are about 160 distinct CDR3 sequences, roughly a quarter occurring once; the ten biggest clones make up over 60%. Sequenced here: CD8+ T cells from PBMCs, sampled at baseline or after one month of anti-PD-1 therapy (not recorded which). These receptors originate from a human donor with melanoma. The CDR3 runs from the conserved cysteine through the conserved F or W. Each record gives: V gene, clone size, D gene, J gene, CDR3 DNA, CDR3 protein. A D gene is named only where the DNA matches it firmly. The size of a clone is reported for some rows only, either as once, few or many, or as a class for expanded clones.

TRBV7-2	medium-sized	NA	TRBJ2-7	TGTGCCAGCAGCTTAGAGGGGTCGGGCCGCTCCTACGAGCAGTACTTC	CASSLEGSGRSYEQYF
TRBV6-4	large	NA	TRBJ1-1	TGTGCCAGCAGTGACTCGGGAGAGAACACTGAAGCTTTCTTT	CASSDSGENTEAFF
TRBV7-3	once	NA	TRBJ2-2	TGTGCCAGCAGCCGGCTAGCGAGGCACCGGGGAGCTGTTTTT	CASSRLARHRGAVF
TRBV27	hyperexpanded	TRBD2	TRBJ2-5	TGTGCCAGCAGCCAAGGACTAGCCGGATTGGAGGAGACCCAGTACTTC	CASSQGLAGLEETQYF
TRBV6-5	NA	TRBD1	TRBJ2-7	TGTGCCAGCAGTCCTCAGACAGGGACGACTGGCGAGCAGTACTTC	CASSPQTGTTGEQYF
TRBV27	large	NA	TRBJ2-7	TGTGCCAGCACCTTGAGTGGGGGGAGCGAGCAGTACTTC	CASTLSGGSEQYF
TRBV18	large	NA	TRBJ2-5	TGTGCCAGCTCACCACCAGTCGGGACCGGGGTCTTTCAAGAGACCCAGTACTTC	CASSPPVGTGVFQETQYF
TRBV27	NA	NA	TRBJ2-3	TGTGCCAGCAGCCTCATCCCGGGGGATACGCAGTATTTT	CASSLIPGDTQYF
TRBV2	large	NA	TRBJ2-3	TGTGCCAGCAGTGAAGGGTCGGGAGAAATGGGAGATACGCAGTATTTT	CASSEGSGEMGDTQYF
TRBV19	NA	NA	TRBJ1-1	TGTGCCAGTAGTATAGGACGGGGCACTGAAGCTTTCTTT	CASSIGRGTEAFF
TRBV19	medium-sized	NA	TRBJ2-7	TGTGCCAGTAGTATGGCTCAGGGGAACCACGAGCAGTACTTC	CASSMAQGNHEQYF
TRBV27	large	NA	TRBJ2-7	TGTGCCAGCAGTCCGACAGTGGCGGCTGAGCAGTACTTC	CASSPTVAAEQYF
TRBV6-4	medium-sized	NA	TRBJ2-2	TGTGCCAGCGGTGACGGGACAAACACCGGGGAGCTGTTTTTT	CASGDGTNTGELFF
TRBV28	medium-sized	TRBD2	TRBJ2-1	TGTGCCAGCAGTCGGACTAGCGGGAGGACCTACAATGAGCAGTTCTTC	CASSRTSGRTYNEQFF
TRBV24-1	NA	NA	TRBJ2-3	TGTGCCTCCAGTGATTCCAGGACAGCAAAGGATACGCAGTATTTT	CASSDSRTAKDTQYF
TRBV20-1	medium-sized	NA	TRBJ1-3	TGCAGTGCTAGAGATCAATCGCGCTCTGGAAACACCATATATTTT	CSARDQSRSGNTIYF
TRBV20-1	large	TRBD1	TRBJ2-7	TGCAGTGCGGCGGGGACAGGGTTTTCATACGAGCAGTACTTC	CSAAGTGFSYEQYF
TRBV28	NA	TRBD1	TRBJ2-7	TGTGCCAGCAGTCGGAGCTGGGACAGGGCTTGCGAGCTGTACTTC	CASSRSWDRACELYF
TRBV28	large	NA	TRBJ2-2	NA	CASTNQTSMYLCASSFRGTGELFF
TRBV7-3	NA	NA	TRBJ2-1	TGTGCCAGCAGCTTAGAGGGCAGCTCCTACAATGAGCAGTTCTTC	CASSLEGSSYNEQFF
TRBV28	medium-sized	TRBD2	TRBJ2-3	TGTGCCAGCAGTTTATACGGGGGGGGAGATACGCAGTATTTT	CASSLYGGGDTQYF
TRBV27	NA	NA	TRBJ2-1	TGTGCCAGCAGCCTTACCGTGGGCGGTGAGCAGTTCTTC	CASSLTVGGEQFF
TRBV28	hyperexpanded	NA	TRBJ2-2	TGTGCCAGCAGTTTCCGGGGGACCGGGGAGCTGTTTTTT	CASSFRGTGELFF
TRBV12-5	medium-sized	TRBD2	TRBJ2-1	TGTGCTAGTGGAACTACTAGCGGGAGAAATGAGCAGTTCTTC	CASGTTSGRNEQFF
TRBV28	NA	TRBD2	TRBJ2-2	TGTGCCAGCAGCGTTAAACGGACTAGCGGAAACACCGGGGAGCTGTTTTTT	CASSVKRTSGNTGELFF
TRBV25-1	once	NA	TRBJ1-1	TGTGCCAGCAGTGGGGCGAACACTGAAGCTTTCTTT	CASSGANTEAFF
TRBV20-1	medium-sized	NA	TRBJ1-3	TGCAGTGCTAGAGACCAGGCCCGCTCTGGAAACACCATATATTTT	CSARDQARSGNTIYF
TRBV20-1	medium-sized	TRBD2	TRBJ2-3	TGCAGTGCTAGAGATTCTACTAGCGGGGATGCAGATACGCAGTATTTT	CSARDSTSGDADTQYF